What follows is one TCR beta chain and its context. Its antigen remains unidentified. Here immunoSEQ multiplex PCR was the method, and the copy in TCRdb shows in-frame clones only, minus some. The data hold 55,000 or so clones, with 90% to 95% observed a single time. The sample comes from a study of a mutant IDH1 vaccine in newly diagnosed glioma. Time point indicated: week 11, during vaccination. Vaccine doses each comprised 300 ug of mutant IDH1 20-mer peptide, with topical imiquimod. Between the trimmed V and J ends, which lost 4 bases and 0 bases, there was a span of 13 bases. This CDR3 region has 16 residues. The germline V gene encodes CDR1 SGHRS and CDR2 YFSETQ.

The specimen comprised PBMCs, sampled from a glioma patient whose treatment included an IDH1 peptide vaccine. The chain uses TRBV5-1 and TRBJ1-4; D might be TRBD1 (5 bases). The source of this sequence is a middle-aged man with glioma. CDR3 amino acids: CASSGGRAATNEKLFF. DNA of the CDR3: TGCGCCAGCAGCGGGGGACGCGCCGCAACTAATGAAAAACTGTTTTTT.